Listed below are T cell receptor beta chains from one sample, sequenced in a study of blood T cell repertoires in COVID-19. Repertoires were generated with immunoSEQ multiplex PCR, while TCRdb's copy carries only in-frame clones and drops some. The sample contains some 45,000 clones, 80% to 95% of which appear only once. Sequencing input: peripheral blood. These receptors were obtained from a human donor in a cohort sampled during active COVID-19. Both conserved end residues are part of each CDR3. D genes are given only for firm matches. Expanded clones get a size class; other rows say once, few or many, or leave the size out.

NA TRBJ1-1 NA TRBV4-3 TGCGCCAGCAGCCAAGATCAGGGCAGGGTCGCTGAAGCTTTCTTT CASSQDQGRVAEAFF
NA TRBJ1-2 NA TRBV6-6 TGTGCCAGCACCGACACTCCTCACTATGGCTACACCTTC CASTDTPHYGYTF
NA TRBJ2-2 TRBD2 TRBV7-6 TGTGCCAGCAGCTCCCCGGGAGGCGGGGGGGCCCCCCGGGAGCTGTTTTTT CASSSPGGGGAPRELFF
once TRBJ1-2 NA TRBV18 TGTGCCAGCTCCCTAAGACCTTGGGAGGGCTACACCTTC CASSLRPWEGYTF
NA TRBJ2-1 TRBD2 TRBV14 TGTGCCAGCAGCCAAGGGACTAGCGGGTACAATGAGCAGTTCTTC CASSQGTSGYNEQFF
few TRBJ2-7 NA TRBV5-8 TGTGCCAGCAGTTATTCTAGCGAGCAGTACTTC CASSYSSEQYF
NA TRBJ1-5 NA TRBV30 TGTGCCTGGAGTAGAGGCCGGAGTCAGCCCCAGCATTTT CAWSRGRSQPQHF
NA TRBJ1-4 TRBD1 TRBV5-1 TGCGCCAGCAGCCCGGGACAGGTTAATGAAAAACTGTTTTTT CASSPGQVNEKLFF
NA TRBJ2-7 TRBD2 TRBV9 TGTGCCAGCAGCGTAGCAGGTAGCGGGAGTTACGAGCAGTACTTC CASSVAGSGSYEQYF
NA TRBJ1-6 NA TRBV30 TGTGCCTGGAGCGGAGTATTATCACCCCTCCACTTT CAWSGVLSPLHF
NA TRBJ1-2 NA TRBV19 TGTGCCAGTAGTATTCAGGGTATCTATGGCTACACCTTC CASSIQGIYGYTF
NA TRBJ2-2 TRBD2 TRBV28 TGTGCCAGCAGTTTACCGGGAGGGCCTCCGAACACCGGGGAGCTGTTTTTT CASSLPGGPPNTGELFF
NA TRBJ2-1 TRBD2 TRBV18 TGTGCCAGCTCACCACGGGCGCTAGCGGGAGGGAGGAATGAGCAGTTCTTC CASSPRALAGGRNEQFF
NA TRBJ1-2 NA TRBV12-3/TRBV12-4 TGTGCCACAGCAATTTCAGGAGGCGGCTACACCTTC CATAISGGGYTF
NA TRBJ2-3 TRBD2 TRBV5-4 TGTGCCAGCAGCTTGCACAGGACTAGCGGCACAGATACGCAGTATTTT CASSLHRTSGTDTQYF
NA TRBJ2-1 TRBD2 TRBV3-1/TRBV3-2 TGTGCCAGCAGCCCTCCAGGGACTAGCGGGAGGCAGCAGTTCTTC CASSPPGTSGRQQFF
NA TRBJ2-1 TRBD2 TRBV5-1 TGCGCCAGCAGCAACAGCGGGAGGGCCGGGTATGAGCAGTTCTTC CASSNSGRAGYEQFF
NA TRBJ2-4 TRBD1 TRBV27 TGTGCCAGCAGTTTATCAGCCCGGACAGGGGGCTTGAGAGACATTCAGTACTTC CASSLSARTGGLRDIQYF
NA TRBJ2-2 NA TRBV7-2 TGTGCCAGCAGCTTAACAAGAGGTATCACCGGGGAGCTGTTTTTT CASSLTRGITGELFF
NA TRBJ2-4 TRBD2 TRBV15 TGTGCCACCAGCAGAGATCGGTCAGCGGGAAGTTACATTCAGTACTTC CATSRDRSAGSYIQYF
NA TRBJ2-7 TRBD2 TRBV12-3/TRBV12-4 TGTGCCAGCAGCGGATTAGCGGGGTACGAGCAGTACTTC CASSGLAGYEQYF
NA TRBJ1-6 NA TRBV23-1 TGCGCCAGCTCCCCCCCGGCGGCTGCCCGCCCTGTTTCACCCCTCCACTTT CASSPPAAARPVSPLHF
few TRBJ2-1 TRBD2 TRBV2 TGTGCCAGCAGTGGGACTAGCGGGGGGTACAATGAGCAGTTCTTC CASSGTSGGYNEQFF
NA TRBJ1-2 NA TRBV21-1 TGTGCCAGCAGCGCGCAGACAGCTGGCTATGGCTACACCTTC CASSAQTAGYGYTF
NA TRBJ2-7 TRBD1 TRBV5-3 TGTGCCAGAAGCTTGACATTGGACAGGGCCTACGAGCAGTACTTC CARSLTLDRAYEQYF
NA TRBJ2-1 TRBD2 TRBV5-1 TGCGCCAGCAGCTTCTCACCCGGAGTTGGGACTAGCGTGCGGGAGCAGTTCTTC CASSFSPGVGTSVREQFF
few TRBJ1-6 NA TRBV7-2 TGTGCCAGCAGCTTAAGGGGGAGTACCTCTTCACCCCTCCACTTT CASSLRGSTSSPLHF
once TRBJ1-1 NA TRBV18 TGTGCCAGCTCGTCAACAGGGAACGCTGAAGCTTTCTTT CASSSTGNAEAFF
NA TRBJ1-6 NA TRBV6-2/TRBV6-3 TGTGCCAGCAGTTACTTAATCAGGGGACCCCTCCACTTT CASSYLIRGPLHF
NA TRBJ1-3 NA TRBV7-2 TGTGCCAGCAGCTTAGTGGGGCAAAGGCCCGTCTCTGGAAACACCATATATTTT CASSLVGQRPVSGNTIYF
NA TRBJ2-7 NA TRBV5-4 TGTGCCAGCAGCTTGAAGACGGGGAGCTCCTACGAGCAGTACTTC CASSLKTGSSYEQYF
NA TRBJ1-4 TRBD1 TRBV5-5 TGTGCCAGCAGCCAAGGCGGGACAGGGGAGTCGGGTGAAAAACTGTTTTTT CASSQGGTGESGEKLFF
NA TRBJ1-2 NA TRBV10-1 TGCGCCAGCAGTAACCGGGAAAAAAGGGAAGGCTACACCTTC CASSNREKREGYTF
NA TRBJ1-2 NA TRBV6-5 TGTGCCAGCAGTTGGTCGGGGTCCCAAGAAGGCTACACCTTC CASSWSGSQEGYTF
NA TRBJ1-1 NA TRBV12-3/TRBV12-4 TGTGCCAGCAGTATGGCCGGGACTGAAGCTTTCTTT CASSMAGTEAFF
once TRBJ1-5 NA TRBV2 TGTGCCAGCAGTGAACGGTCGGGGGGCAATCAGCCCCAGCATTTT CASSERSGGNQPQHF
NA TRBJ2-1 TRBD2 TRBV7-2 TGTGCCAGCAGCTTAGTCGCGGGGGGGGAAAAGCAGTTCTTC CASSLVAGGEKQFF
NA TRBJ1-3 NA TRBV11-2 TGTGCCAGCAGCTCCCTTGGGGGGGCTGGAAACACCATATATTTT CASSSLGGAGNTIYF
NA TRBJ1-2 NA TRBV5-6 TGTGCCAGCAGCCTTTCTAACTATGGCTACACCTTC CASSLSNYGYTF
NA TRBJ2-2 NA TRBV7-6 TGTGCCAGCAGCTTAGCGGCAGGGTACACCGGGGAGCTGTTTTTT CASSLAAGYTGELFF